A selection of T cell receptor beta chains follows, all from one sample in a study of Ad26.COV2.S vaccination and SARS-CoV-2 variants. Clones were read by immunoSEQ multiplex PCR, and TCRdb kept only the in-frame ones, dropping some. This table holds 500,000 or so clones, around nine tenths found once. The source was peripheral blood, collected in a trial of Ad26.COV2.S vaccine versus placebo. Receptors were obtained from a person between 18 and 65 years old who received the Ad26.COV2.S COVID-19 vaccine or a placebo. Each CDR3 is given with its conserved first and last residue. Each record gives: clone size, V gene, D gene, J gene, CDR3 protein, CDR3 DNA. The D gene is left open where the match is weak. Rows may omit the clone size; those that give it use once, few, many or a size class.

-	TRBV6-5	TRBD1	TRBJ1-1	CASRQGAFEAFF	TGTGCCAGCAGGCAGGGGGCCTTTGAAGCTTTCTTT
once	TRBV7-8	-	TRBJ2-5	CASSPPGPAYF	TGTGCCAGCAGCCCTCCAGGCCCCGCGTACTTC
-	TRBV28	-	TRBJ2-7	CASSLVGVYEQYF	TGTGCCAGCAGTTTAGTCGGAGTCTACGAGCAGTACTTC
few	TRBV27	-	TRBJ2-1	CASSLSSGTGYNEQFF	TGTGCCAGCAGTTTATCCTCCGGGACTGGGTACAATGAGCAGTTCTTC
-	TRBV6-6	TRBD1	TRBJ1-1	CASRSRQGRAFF	TGTGCCAGCAGATCCAGACAGGGGAGGGCTTTCTTT
-	TRBV28	-	TRBJ1-5	CASSLTTGLYSNQPQHF	TGTGCCAGCAGTTTGACAACAGGGCTCTATAGCAATCAGCCCCAGCATTTT
-	TRBV5-1	-	TRBJ1-4	CASSSGSTANEKLFF	TGCGCCAGCAGCTCTGGGAGTACGGCTAATGAAAAACTGTTTTTT
-	TRBV9	-	TRBJ1-6	CASSAEQLNNSPLHF	TGTGCCAGCAGCGCCGAACAGCTAAATAATTCACCCCTCCACTTT
-	TRBV3-1/TRBV3-2	TRBD2	TRBJ2-3	CASEVREGTDTQYF	TGTGCCAGCGAGGTGCGGGAGGGCACAGATACGCAGTATTTT
-	TRBV13	-	TRBJ2-3	CASSLGLNQGYF	TGTGCCAGCAGCTTAGGGTTGAATCAGGGGTATTTT
-	TRBV19	TRBD1	TRBJ1-2	CASRQGARGYTF	TGTGCCAGCAGACAGGGGGCGAGGGGCTACACCTTC
-	TRBV28	-	TRBJ2-2	CASNPGAGGELFF	TGTGCCAGCAATCCAGGGGCAGGCGGGGAGCTGTTTTTT
-	TRBV5-4	-	TRBJ1-2	CASSLDRDDGYTF	TGTGCCAGCAGCTTGGACAGGGACGATGGCTACACCTTC
-	TRBV28	-	TRBJ2-7	CASRYGKSYEQYF	TGTGCCAGCCGCTACGGGAAATCCTACGAGCAGTACTTC
-	TRBV7-2	TRBD2	TRBJ2-1	CASSLVVRSREGGEQFF	TGTGCCAGCAGCTTAGTCGTTCGTTCGCGGGAGGGCGGTGAGCAGTTCTTC
-	TRBV3-1/TRBV3-2	TRBD2	TRBJ2-2	CASSPRTSGTNTGELFF	TGTGCCAGCAGCCCCCGGACTAGCGGGACCAACACCGGGGAGCTGTTTTTT
-	TRBV6-5	-	TRBJ1-6	CASKLGQSNSPLHF	TGTGCCAGCAAGTTAGGACAGTCTAATTCACCCCTCCACTTT
-	TRBV7-2	-	TRBJ2-2	CASSLGGLNTGELFF	TGTGCCAGCAGCTTAGGGGGCTTGAACACCGGGGAGCTGTTTTTT
-	TRBV4-3	-	TRBJ2-3	CASSQEIFGSTDTQYF	TGCGCCAGCAGCCAAGAGATCTTTGGGTCCACAGATACGCAGTATTTT
once	TRBV7-3	TRBD1	TRBJ2-2	CASSLLTGGTGELFF	TGTGCCAGCAGCTTATTGACAGGGGGCACCGGGGAGCTGTTTTTT
-	TRBV6-6	TRBD2	TRBJ2-7	CASSPQREGQARQYF	TGTGCCAGCAGTCCCCAGCGGGAGGGCCAGGCCCGGCAGTACTTC
-	TRBV20-1	-	TRBJ2-7	CSASVSLGRSYEQYF	TGCAGTGCTAGTGTATCCCTTGGCAGATCCTACGAGCAGTACTTC
-	TRBV5-1	-	TRBJ2-5	CASRPGQSIQETQYF	TGCGCCAGCAGACCCGGACAGTCTATTCAAGAGACCCAGTACTTC
-	TRBV6-2/TRBV6-3	-	TRBJ2-3	CASSYFDTQYF	TGTGCCAGCAGTTACTTTGATACGCAGTATTTT
-	TRBV4-3	-	TRBJ2-5	CASSQDGSHQETQYF	TGCGCCAGCAGCCAAGATGGCAGTCACCAAGAGACCCAGTACTTC
-	TRBV15	-	TRBJ2-7	CATSREVGGLFEQYF	TGTGCCACCAGCAGAGAAGTTGGGGGCTTATTTGAGCAGTACTTC
-	TRBV28	-	TRBJ1-1	CASSLWPRGSIDTEAFF	TGTGCCAGCAGTTTATGGCCCCGGGGCAGTATTGACACTGAAGCTTTCTTT
-	TRBV7-8	-	TRBJ2-2	CASSTRGRLAGNTGELFF	TGTGCCAGCAGCACAAGGGGGCGGCTAGCGGGCAACACCGGGGAGCTGTTTTTT
-	TRBV30	TRBD1	TRBJ1-5	CAWSPPGQRGQPQHF	TGTGCCTGGAGCCCCCCGGGACAGAGGGGGCAGCCCCAGCATTTT
-	TRBV7-9	TRBD1	TRBJ1-5	CASSSGQANQPQHF	TGTGCCAGCAGCTCTGGACAGGCTAATCAGCCCCAGCATTTT
-	TRBV3-1/TRBV3-2	TRBD1	TRBJ2-7	CASSPSATGREQYF	TGTGCCAGCAGCCCCTCGGCGACAGGGAGAGAGCAGTACTTC
-	TRBV27	TRBD1	TRBJ1-1	CASSRTGVNTEAFF	TGTGCCAGCAGTCGAACAGGGGTGAACACTGAAGCTTTCTTT
-	TRBV11-1	-	TRBJ1-1	CASSYQGPTEAFF	TGTGCCAGCAGCTATCAGGGCCCCACTGAAGCTTTCTTT
-	TRBV6-2/TRBV6-3	-	TRBJ2-5	CASSYGGETQYF	TGTGCCAGCAGTTACGGGGGGGAGACCCAGTACTTC
-	TRBV7-9	-	TRBJ1-2	CASSLMGKGGYTF	TGTGCCAGCAGCTTGATGGGGAAGGGTGGCTACACCTTC
-	TRBV5-4	-	TRBJ2-2	CASSLTGVTGELFF	TGTGCCAGCAGCTTGACGGGGGTCACCGGGGAGCTGTTTTTT
-	TRBV5-4	-	TRBJ1-6	CASSPDSSYNSPLHF	TGTGCCAGCAGCCCGGACAGCTCCTATAATTCACCCCTCCACTTT
once	TRBV7-2	-	TRBJ2-1	CASSRGNEQFF	TGTGCCAGCAGCCGAGGGAATGAGCAGTTCTTC
-	TRBV7-9	-	TRBJ2-7	CASSLDLLYTEQYF	TGTGCCAGCAGCTTAGATCTGCTTTACACGGAGCAGTACTTC
-	TRBV18	-	TRBJ1-1	CASSRSRNTEAFF	TGTGCCAGCTCACGGTCGAGGAACACTGAAGCTTTCTTT
once	TRBV5-4	-	TRBJ2-7	CASSRASEQYF	TGTGCCAGCAGCCGGGCATCCGAGCAGTACTTC
-	TRBV19	-	TRBJ2-1	CASRGIAEPRNEQFF	TGTGCCAGTAGGGGCATAGCGGAGCCCCGCAATGAGCAGTTCTTC
-	TRBV4-1	TRBD2	TRBJ2-7	CASSQDRLARYEQYF	TGCGCCAGCAGCCAAGATCGACTAGCTCGCTACGAGCAGTACTTC